The 17 T cell receptor beta chains below were found in one sample sequenced in a study of T cell clusters in autoimmune cytopenias. Multiplex touch-down PCR amplified TRB using TRB-A and TRB-B pools in one tube. TCRdb reprocessed the multiplex PCR reads, keeping one entry per CDR3 protein, no DNA. Seen in this sample are about 6,800 distinct CDR3 sequences; the ten most common clones hold roughly 24%. TRB amplification used approximately 250 ng of peripheral blood genomic DNA. Material for sequencing was peripheral blood. These receptors all stem from a human donor with an autoimmune cytopenia or autoimmune hepatitis (not recorded which).

This sequence joins TRBV6-5 and TRBJ2-2. Germline assignment: CDR1 MNHEY and CDR2 SVGAGI. The CDR3 loop spans 14 amino acids. This CDR3 reads CASSYGSGAGELFF.

In terms of frequency, this clonotype is medium-sized. This chain joins TRBV15 and TRBJ2-3. Germline values: CDR1 LNHNV, CDR2 YYDKDF (reference sequence). The CDR3 extends over 17 amino acids. The CDR3: CATSRDGWGLRPDTQYF. The full variable domain, rest sourced from reference TRBV15 and TRBJ2-3, is DAMVIQNPRYQVTQFGKPVTLSCSQTLNHNVMYWYQQKSSQAPKLLFHYYDKDFNNEADTPDNFQSRRPNTSFCFLDIRSPGLGDTAMYLCATSRDGWGLRPDTQYFGPGTRLTVL.

By frequency, this clonotype is medium-sized. The rearrangement links TRBV27 to TRBJ2-1. The germline CDR1 and CDR2 sequences are MNHEY and SMNVEV (reference sequence). This CDR3 comprises 16 residues. CDR3 amino acids: CASSLRAADPYNEQFF.

The gene calls are TRBV6-1 and TRBJ2-1; TCRdb indicates TRBD1, and absent DNA this call remains unverified. The CDR3 spans 17 residues. The germline gives CDR1 MNHNS, CDR2 SASEGT. The chain's CDR3 is CASSGLGQGGRYNEQFF.

This chain uses TRBV5-1 with TRBJ2-3; TCRdb reports TRBD2, a call that lacks DNA to check it against. In germline, CDR1 is SGHRS, CDR2 YFSETQ. The CDR3 has 16 amino acids. CDR3 residues: CASSLALARHTDTQYF. Full variable domain (outside the CDR3, taken from reference TRBV5-1 and TRBJ2-3): KAGVTQTPRYLIKTRGQQVTLSCSPISGHRSVSWYQQTPGQGLQFLFEYFSETQRNKGNFPGRFSGRQFSNSRSEMNVSTLELGDSALYLCASSLALARHTDTQYFGPGTRLTVL.

The chain uses TRBV6-1 and TRBJ1-2; TCRdb's D call, TRBD1, is unchecked because there is no DNA. The CDR3 runs 13 residues. Germline CDR1 MNHNS, CDR2 SASEGT. CDR3 residues: CASSVRENYGYTF.

The V and J genes are TRBV6-2 or TRBV6-3 and TRBJ2-1; TCRdb reports TRBD2, a call that lacks DNA to check it against. CDR3 length: 17 residues. The germline V gene encodes CDR1 MNHEY and CDR2 SVGEGT. Here the CDR3 reads CASSLRPGGRGGNEQFF.

The rearrangement joins TRBV15 to TRBJ2-7. This CDR3 comprises 15 residues. Germline lookup yields CDR1 LNHNV and CDR2 YYDKDF (reference sequence). The CDR3 here is CATSRRRRPSYEQYF.

Its frequency marks this clonotype as medium-sized (0.01 to 0.1%). The chain couples TRBV29-1 to TRBJ2-7. Germline CDR1 is SQVTM and CDR2 is ANQGSEA. The CDR3 is 15 amino acids. The CDR3 sequence is CSVVFTWANQYEQYF.

V is TRBV6-5 and J is TRBJ2-3. Looked up from germline, CDR1 is MNHEY and CDR2 is SVGAGI. The CDR3 extends over 13 amino acids. The CDR3 loop is CASSKRSTDTQYF.

The chain recombines TRBV30 with TRBJ1-1. Germline V CDR1 and CDR2: GTSNPN, SVGIG (reference sequence). The CDR3 spans 14 residues. The CDR3 region is CAWSAGIRNTEAFF.

This chain joins TRBV15 and TRBJ1-1. CDR3 length: 15 amino acids. Germline CDR1 is LNHNV and CDR2 is YYDKDF (reference sequence). CDR3 in amino acids: CATSRDRYMNTEAFF.

The CDR3 region is CAWTGAVPSTDTQYF. V and J are TRBV30 and TRBJ2-3; TCRdb selects TRBD2, and the lack of DNA leaves this call unchecked. CDR1 and CDR2 from the germline V gene are GTSNPN and SVGIG (reference sequence). The CDR3 loop spans 15 amino acids.

This chain uses TRBV11-2 with TRBJ1-1; no DNA is available, so the TRBD1 call from TCRdb remains unchecked. Germline values: CDR1 SGHAT, CDR2 FQNNGV. The CDR3 sequence is 12 residues long. The CDR3 here is CASSSGQYEAFF.

This clonotype shows up as medium-sized by frequency. The chain links TRBV29-1 to TRBJ1-1. Germline V CDR1 and CDR2: SQVTM, ANQGSEA. The CDR3 spans 11 residues. The chain's CDR3 is CSVAENTEAFF.

By frequency, this clonotype is medium-sized. V gene TRBV12-3 or TRBV12-4 combines with J gene TRBJ1-5. The CDR3 covers 12 residues. The chain's CDR3 is CASSWGSQPQHF.

The chain links TRBV30 to TRBJ2-7; TCRdb's D gene call, TRBD2, goes unchecked for lack of DNA. There are 12 residues in the CDR3. Looked up from germline, CDR1 is GTSNPN and CDR2 is SVGIG (reference sequence). CDR3 protein: CAWSYRGGEQYF.